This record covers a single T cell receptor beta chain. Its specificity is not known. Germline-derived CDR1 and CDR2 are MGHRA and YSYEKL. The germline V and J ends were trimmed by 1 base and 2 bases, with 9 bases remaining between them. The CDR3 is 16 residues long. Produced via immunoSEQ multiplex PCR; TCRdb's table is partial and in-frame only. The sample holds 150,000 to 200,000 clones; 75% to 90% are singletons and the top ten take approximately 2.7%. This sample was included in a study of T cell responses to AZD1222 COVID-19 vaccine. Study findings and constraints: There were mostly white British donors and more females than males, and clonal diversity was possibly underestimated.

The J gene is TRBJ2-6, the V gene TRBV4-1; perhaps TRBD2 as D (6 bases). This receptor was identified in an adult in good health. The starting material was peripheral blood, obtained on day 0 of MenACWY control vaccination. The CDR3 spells CASSQVAGTGANVLTF. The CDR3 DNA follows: TGCGCCAGCAGCCAAGTGGCGGGGACTGGGGCCAACGTCCTGACTTTC.